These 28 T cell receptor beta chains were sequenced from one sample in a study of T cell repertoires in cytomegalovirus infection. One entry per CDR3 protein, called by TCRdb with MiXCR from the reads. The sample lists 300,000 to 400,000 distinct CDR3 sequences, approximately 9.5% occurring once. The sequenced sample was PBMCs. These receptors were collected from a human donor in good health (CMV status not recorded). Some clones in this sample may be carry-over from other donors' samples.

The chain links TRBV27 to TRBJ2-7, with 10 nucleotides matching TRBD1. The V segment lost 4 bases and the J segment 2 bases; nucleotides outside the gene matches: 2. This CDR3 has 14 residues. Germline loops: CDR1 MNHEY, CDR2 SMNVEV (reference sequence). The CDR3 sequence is CASSWTGGAYEQYF. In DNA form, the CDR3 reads TGTGCCAGCAGTTGGACAGGGGGGGCCTACGAGCAGTACTTC.

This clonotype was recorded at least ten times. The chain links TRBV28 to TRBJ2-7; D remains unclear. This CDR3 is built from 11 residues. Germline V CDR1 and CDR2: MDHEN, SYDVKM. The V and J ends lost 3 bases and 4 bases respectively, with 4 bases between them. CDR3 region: CASSFRYEQYF. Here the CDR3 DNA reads TGTGCCAGCAGTTTCCGTTACGAGCAGTACTTC.

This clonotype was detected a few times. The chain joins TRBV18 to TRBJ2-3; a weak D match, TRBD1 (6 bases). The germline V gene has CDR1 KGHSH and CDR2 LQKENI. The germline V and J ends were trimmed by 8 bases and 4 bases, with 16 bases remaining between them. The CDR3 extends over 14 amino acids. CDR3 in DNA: TGTGCCAGCGCCTCAACAGGGTTCGCAGATACGCAGTATTTT. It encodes CASASTGFADTQYF.

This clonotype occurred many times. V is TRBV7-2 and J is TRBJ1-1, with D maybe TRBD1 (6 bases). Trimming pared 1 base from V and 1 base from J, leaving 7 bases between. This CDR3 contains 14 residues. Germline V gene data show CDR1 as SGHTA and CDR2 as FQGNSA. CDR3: CASSLGRGNTEAFF. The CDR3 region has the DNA TGTGCCAGCAGCTTAGGCAGGGGGAACACTGAAGCTTTCTTT.

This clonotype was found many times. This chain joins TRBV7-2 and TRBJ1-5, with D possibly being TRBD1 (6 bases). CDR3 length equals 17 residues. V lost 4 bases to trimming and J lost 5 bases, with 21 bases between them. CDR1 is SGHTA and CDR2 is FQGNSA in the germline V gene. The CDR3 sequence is CASSSVPQGMRDQPQHF. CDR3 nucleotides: TGTGCCAGCAGCTCCGTACCCCAGGGGATGAGGGATCAGCCCCAGCATTTT. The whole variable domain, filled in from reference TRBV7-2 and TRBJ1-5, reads GAGVSQSPSNKVTEKGKDVELRCDPISGHTALYWYRQSLGQGLEFLIYFQGNSAPDKSGLPSDRFSAERTGGSVSTLTIQRTQQEDSAVYLCASSSVPQGMRDQPQHFGDGTRLSIL.

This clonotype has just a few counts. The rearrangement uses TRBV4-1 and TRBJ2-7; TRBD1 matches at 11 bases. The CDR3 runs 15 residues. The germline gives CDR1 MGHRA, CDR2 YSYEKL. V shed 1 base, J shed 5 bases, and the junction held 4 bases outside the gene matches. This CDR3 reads CASSQVRTGGHEQYF. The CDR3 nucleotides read TGCGCCAGCAGCCAAGTTAGGACAGGGGGCCACGAGCAGTACTTC.

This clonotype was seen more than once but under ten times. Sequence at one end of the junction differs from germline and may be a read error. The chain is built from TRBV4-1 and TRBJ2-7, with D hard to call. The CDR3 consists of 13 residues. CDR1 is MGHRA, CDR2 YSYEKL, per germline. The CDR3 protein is CASSRTDGYEQYF. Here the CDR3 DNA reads TGTGCCAGCAGCCGAACGGACGGATACGAGCAGTACTTC.

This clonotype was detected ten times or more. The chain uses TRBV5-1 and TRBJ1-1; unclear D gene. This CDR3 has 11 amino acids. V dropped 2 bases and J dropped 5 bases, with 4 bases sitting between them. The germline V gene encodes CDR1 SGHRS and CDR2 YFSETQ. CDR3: CASSFETEAFF. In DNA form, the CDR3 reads TGCGCCAGCAGCTTCGAAACTGAAGCTTTCTTT.

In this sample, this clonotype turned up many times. CDR3 bases: TGCGCCAGCACCAGAACGGGGAACACTGAAGCTTTCTTT. This encodes CASTRTGNTEAFF. The rearrangement joins TRBV5-1 to TRBJ1-1; no reliable D call. The germline CDR1 and CDR2 sequences are SGHRS and YFSETQ. The CDR3 has 13 residues. Trimming shortened V by 6 bases and J by 1 base, and 10 bases separated the two germline ends.

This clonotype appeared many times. CDR3 amino acids: CSAPGTSGMGSYNEQFF. Written as DNA, the CDR3 is TGCAGTGCCCCGGGGACTAGCGGGATGGGGTCCTACAATGAGCAGTTCTTC. The J gene is TRBJ2-1, the V gene TRBV20-1; TRBD2 agrees at 13 bases. With V trimmed by 6 bases and J by 1 base, 9 bases remained unmatched. The CDR3 length is 17 residues. CDR1 DFQATT and CDR2 SNEGSKA come from the germline V gene (reference sequence).

The CDR3 bases are TGTGCCCCGATTCGGAATCAGCCCCAGCATTTT. It specifies CAPIRNQPQHF. This chain joins TRBV28 and TRBJ1-5; D is ambiguous. Germline loops: CDR1 MDHEN, CDR2 SYDVKM. This CDR3 comprises 11 residues. Trimming pared 11 bases from V and 4 bases from J, leaving 9 bases between. The full variable domain, rest sourced from reference TRBV28 and TRBJ1-5, is DVKVTQSSRYLVKRTGEKVFLECVQDMDHENMFWYRQDPGLGLRLIYFSYDVKMKEKGDIPEGYSVSREKKERFSLILESASTNQTSMYLCAPIRNQPQHFGDGTRLSIL.

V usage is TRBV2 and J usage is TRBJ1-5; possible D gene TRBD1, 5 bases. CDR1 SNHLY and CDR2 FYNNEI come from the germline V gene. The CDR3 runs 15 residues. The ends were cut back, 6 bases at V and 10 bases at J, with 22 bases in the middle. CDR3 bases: TGTGCCAGCAGCCGGAATCGGGCCTCGAGGGGACCCCAGCATTTT. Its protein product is CASSRNRASRGPQHF.

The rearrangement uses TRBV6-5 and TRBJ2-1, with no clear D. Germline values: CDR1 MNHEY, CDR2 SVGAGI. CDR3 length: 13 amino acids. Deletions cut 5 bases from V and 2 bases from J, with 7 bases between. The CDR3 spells CASSLATYNEQFF. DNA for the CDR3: TGTGCCAGCAGTCTTGCCACCTACAATGAGCAGTTCTTC.

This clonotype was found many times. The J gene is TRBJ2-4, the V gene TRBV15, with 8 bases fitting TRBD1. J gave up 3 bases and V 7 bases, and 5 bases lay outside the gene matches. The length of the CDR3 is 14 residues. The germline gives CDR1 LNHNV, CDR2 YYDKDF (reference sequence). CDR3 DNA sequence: TGTGCCACCAAGGATGGGACAGGCAAAAACATTCAGTACTTC. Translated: CATKDGTGKNIQYF.

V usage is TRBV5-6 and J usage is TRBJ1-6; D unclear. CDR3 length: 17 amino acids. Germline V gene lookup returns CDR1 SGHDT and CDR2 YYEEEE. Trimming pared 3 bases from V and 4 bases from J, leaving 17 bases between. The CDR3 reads CASSSWTDRSYNSPLHF. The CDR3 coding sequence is TGTGCCAGCAGCTCTTGGACGGATCGATCATATAATTCACCCCTCCACTTT.

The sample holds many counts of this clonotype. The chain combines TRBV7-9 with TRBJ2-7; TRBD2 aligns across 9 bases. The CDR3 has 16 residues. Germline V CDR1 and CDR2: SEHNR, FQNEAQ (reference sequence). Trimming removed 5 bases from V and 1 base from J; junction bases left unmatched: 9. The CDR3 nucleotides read TGTGCCAGCAGCCCAAGGACTAGCGCAATATCCTACGAGCAGTACTTC. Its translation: CASSPRTSAISYEQYF.

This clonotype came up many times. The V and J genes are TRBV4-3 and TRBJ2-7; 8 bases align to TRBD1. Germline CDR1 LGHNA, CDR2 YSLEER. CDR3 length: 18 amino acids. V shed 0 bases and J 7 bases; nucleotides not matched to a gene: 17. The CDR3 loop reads CASSQDTRNRGDIREQYF. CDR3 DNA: TGCGCCAGCAGCCAAGATACCCGGAACAGGGGGGATATTAGGGAGCAGTACTTC.

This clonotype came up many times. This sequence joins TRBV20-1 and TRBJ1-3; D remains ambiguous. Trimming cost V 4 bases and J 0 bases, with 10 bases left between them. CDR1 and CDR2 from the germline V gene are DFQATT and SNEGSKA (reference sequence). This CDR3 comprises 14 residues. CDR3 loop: CSATTGVSGNTIYF. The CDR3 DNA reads TGCAGTGCTACCACTGGAGTCTCTGGAAACACCATATATTTT.

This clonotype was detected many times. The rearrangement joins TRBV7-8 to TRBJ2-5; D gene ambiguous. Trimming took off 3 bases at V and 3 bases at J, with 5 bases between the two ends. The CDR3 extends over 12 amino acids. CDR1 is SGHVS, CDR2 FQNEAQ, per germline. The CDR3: CASSLAEETQYF. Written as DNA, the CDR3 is TGTGCCAGCAGCTTGGCAGAAGAGACCCAGTACTTC. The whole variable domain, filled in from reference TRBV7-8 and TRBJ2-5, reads GAGVSQSPRYKVAKRGQDVALRCDPISGHVSLFWYQQALGQGPEFLTYFQNEAQLDKSGLPSDRFFAERPEGSVSTLKIQRTQQEDSAVYLCASSLAEETQYFGPGTRLLVL.

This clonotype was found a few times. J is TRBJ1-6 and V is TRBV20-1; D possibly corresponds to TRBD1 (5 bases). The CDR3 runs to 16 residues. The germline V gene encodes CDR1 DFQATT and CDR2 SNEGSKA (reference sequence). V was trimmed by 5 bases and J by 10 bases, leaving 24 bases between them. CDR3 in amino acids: CSAGPLGGGGSSPLHF. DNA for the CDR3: TGCAGTGCTGGACCCCTGGGGGGGGGGGGAAGCTCACCCCTCCACTTT.

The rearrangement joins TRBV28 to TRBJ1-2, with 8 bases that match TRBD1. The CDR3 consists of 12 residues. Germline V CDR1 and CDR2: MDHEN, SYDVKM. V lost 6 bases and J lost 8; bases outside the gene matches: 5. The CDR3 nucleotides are TGTGCCAGCAGGCCGCAGGGGGCAGGCTACACCTTC. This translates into CASRPQGAGYTF.

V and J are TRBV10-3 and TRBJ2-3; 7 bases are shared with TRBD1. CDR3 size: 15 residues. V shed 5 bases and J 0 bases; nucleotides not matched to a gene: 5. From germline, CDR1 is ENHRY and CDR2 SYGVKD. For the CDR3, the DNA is TGTGCCATCAGTCTCGACAGGGCCAGCACAGATACGCAGTATTTT. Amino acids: CAISLDRASTDTQYF.

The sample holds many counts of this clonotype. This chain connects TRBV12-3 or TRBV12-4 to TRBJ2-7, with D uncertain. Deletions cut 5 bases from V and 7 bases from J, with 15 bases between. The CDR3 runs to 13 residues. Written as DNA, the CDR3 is TGTGCCAGCAGTCCCCCCCTTGGCCCGGAGCAGTACTTC. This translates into CASSPPLGPEQYF.

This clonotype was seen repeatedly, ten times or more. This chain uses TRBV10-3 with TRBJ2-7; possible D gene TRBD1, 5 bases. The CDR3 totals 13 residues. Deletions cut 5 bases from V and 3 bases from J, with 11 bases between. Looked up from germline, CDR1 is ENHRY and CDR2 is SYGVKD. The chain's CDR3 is CAISPRGGYEQYF. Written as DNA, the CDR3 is TGTGCCATCAGTCCTAGGGGTGGCTACGAGCAGTACTTC.

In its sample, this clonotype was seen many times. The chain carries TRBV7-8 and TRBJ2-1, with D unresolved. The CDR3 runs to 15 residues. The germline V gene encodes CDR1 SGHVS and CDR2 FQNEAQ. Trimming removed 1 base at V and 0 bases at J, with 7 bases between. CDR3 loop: CASSLEPSSYNEQFF. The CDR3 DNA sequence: TGTGCCAGCAGCTTAGAGCCCAGCTCCTACAATGAGCAGTTCTTC.

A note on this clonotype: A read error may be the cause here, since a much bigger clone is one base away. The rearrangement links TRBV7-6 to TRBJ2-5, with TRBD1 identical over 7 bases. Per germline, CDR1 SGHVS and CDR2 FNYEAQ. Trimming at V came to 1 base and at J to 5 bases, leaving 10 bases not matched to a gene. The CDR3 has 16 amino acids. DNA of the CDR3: TGTGCCAGCAGCTTAGAGGCAGGGGGTACATGGGAGACCCAGTACTTC. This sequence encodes CASSLEAGGTWETQYF.

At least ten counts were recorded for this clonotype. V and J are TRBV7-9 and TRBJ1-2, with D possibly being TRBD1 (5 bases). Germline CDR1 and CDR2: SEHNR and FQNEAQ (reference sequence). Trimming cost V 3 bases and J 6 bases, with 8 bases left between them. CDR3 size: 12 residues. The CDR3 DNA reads TGTGCCAGCAGCTTCTCCAGGGATGGCTACACCTTC. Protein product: CASSFSRDGYTF.

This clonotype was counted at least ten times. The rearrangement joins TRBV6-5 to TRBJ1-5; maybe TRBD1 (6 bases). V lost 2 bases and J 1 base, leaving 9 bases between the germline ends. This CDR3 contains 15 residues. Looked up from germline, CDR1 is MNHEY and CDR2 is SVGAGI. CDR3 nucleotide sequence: TGTGCCAGCAGTTACGATCAGGGGAGCAATCAGCCCCAGCATTTT. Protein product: CASSYDQGSNQPQHF.